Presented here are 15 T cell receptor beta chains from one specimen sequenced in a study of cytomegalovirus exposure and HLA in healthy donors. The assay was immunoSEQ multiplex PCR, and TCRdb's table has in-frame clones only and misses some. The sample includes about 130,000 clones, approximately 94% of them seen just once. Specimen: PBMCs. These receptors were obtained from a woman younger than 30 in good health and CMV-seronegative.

The DNA of the CDR3 is TGTGCCAGCAGCCAAGGGGCCGGGACTAGTAGTCCTGAGCAGTTCTTC. Translating it yields CASSQGAGTSSPEQFF. This sequence joins TRBV4-2 and TRBJ2-1, with TRBD2 matching over 8 bases. Germline V gene sequence: CDR1 LGHNA, CDR2 YNFKEQ. CDR3 size: 16 residues. After removal of 1 base from V and 9 bases from J, the junction contained 11 bases not matched to a gene.

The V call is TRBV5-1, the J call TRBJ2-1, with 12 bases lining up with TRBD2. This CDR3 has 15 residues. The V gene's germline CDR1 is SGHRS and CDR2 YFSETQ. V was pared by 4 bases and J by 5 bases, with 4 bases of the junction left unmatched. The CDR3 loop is CASSGLAGGHNEQFF. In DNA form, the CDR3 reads TGCGCCAGCAGCGGGCTAGCGGGGGGGCACAATGAGCAGTTCTTC.

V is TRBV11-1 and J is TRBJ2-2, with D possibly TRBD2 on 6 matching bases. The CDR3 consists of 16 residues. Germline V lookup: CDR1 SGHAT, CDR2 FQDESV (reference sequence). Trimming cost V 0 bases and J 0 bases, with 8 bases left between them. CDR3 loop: CASSLAGLPNTGELFF. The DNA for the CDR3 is TGTGCCAGCAGCTTAGCCGGACTACCGAACACCGGGGAGCTGTTTTTT.

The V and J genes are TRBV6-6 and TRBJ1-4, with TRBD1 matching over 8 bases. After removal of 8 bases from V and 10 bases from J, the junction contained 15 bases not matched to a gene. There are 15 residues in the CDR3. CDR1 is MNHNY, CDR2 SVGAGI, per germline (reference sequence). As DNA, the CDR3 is TGTGCCAGCCGAAGCATACGGGACAGGAGGGCAAAACTGTTTTTT. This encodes CASRSIRDRRAKLFF.

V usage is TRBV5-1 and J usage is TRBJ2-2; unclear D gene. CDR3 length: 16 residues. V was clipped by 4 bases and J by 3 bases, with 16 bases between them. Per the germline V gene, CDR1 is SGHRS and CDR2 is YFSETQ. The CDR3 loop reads CASSPTSGPYTGELFF. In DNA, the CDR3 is TGCGCCAGCAGCCCAACTTCAGGCCCGTACACCGGGGAGCTGTTTTTT. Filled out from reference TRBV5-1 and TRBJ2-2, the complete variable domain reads KAGVTQTPRYLIKTRGQQVTLSCSPISGHRSVSWYQQTPGQGLQFLFEYFSETQRNKGNFPGRFSGRQFSNSRSEMNVSTLELGDSALYLCASSPTSGPYTGELFFGEGSRLTVL.

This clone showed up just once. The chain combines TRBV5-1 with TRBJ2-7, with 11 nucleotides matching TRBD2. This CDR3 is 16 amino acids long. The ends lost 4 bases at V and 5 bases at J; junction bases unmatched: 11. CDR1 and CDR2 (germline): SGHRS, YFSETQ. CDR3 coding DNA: TGCGCCAGCAGCGTGGCGACTAGCGGGATTCCCAACGAGCAGTACTTC. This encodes CASSVATSGIPNEQYF.

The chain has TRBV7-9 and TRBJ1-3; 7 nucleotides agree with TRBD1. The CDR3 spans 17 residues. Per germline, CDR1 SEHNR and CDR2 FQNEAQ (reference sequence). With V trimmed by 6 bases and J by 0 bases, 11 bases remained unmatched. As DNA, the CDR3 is TGTGCCAGCAGTCCCGGGACAGCGTTTTCCTCTGGAAACACCATATATTTT. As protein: CASSPGTAFSSGNTIYF.

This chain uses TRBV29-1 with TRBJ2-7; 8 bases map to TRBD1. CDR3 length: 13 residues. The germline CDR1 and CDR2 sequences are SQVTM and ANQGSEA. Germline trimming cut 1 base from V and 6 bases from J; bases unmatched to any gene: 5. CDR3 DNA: TGCAGCGTTGAAGGGGGACAGGTGTCCGAGCAGTACTTC. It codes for CSVEGGQVSEQYF.

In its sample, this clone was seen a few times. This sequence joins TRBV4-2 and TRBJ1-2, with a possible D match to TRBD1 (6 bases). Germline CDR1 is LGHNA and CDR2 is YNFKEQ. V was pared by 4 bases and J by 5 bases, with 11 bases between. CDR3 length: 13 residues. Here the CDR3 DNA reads TGTGCCAGCAGCCGAAGCCAGGGGTATGGCTACACCTTC. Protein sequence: CASSRSQGYGYTF.

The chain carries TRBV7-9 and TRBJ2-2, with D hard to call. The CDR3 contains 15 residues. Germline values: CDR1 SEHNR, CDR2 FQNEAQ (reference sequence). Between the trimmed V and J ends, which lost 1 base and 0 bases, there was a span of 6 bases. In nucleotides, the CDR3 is TGTGCCAGCAGCTTAGTCGCTACGAACACCGGGGAGCTGTTTTTT. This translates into CASSLVATNTGELFF.

CDR3 DNA sequence: TGTGCCAGCAAATTATCTTCCGGGGAGGCCTACGAGCAGTACTTC. This sequence encodes CASKLSSGEAYEQYF. The chain recombines TRBV28 with TRBJ2-7, with D perhaps matching TRBD2 (6 bases). The germline CDR1 and CDR2 sequences are MDHEN and SYDVKM. The CDR3 loop spans 15 amino acids. The ends were cut back, 7 bases at V and 2 bases at J, with 18 bases in the middle.

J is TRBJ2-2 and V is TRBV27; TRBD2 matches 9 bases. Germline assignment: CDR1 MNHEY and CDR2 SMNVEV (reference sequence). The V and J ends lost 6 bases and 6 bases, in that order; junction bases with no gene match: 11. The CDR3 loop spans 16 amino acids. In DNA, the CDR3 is TGTGCCAGCAGCTATAGACTAGCGGTAATCGCCGGGGAGCTGTTTTTT. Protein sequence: CASSYRLAVIAGELFF.

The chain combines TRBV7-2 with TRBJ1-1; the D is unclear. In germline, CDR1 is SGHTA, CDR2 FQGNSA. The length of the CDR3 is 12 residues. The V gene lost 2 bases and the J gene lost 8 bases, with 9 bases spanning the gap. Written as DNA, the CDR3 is TGTGCCAGCAGCTTAAACCCCGGGGAAGCTTTCTTT. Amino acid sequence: CASSLNPGEAFF. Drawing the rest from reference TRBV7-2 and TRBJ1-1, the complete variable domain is GAGVSQSPSNKVTEKGKDVELRCDPISGHTALYWYRQSLGQGLEFLIYFQGNSAPDKSGLPSDRFSAERTGGSVSTLTIQRTQQEDSAVYLCASSLNPGEAFFGQGTRLTVV.

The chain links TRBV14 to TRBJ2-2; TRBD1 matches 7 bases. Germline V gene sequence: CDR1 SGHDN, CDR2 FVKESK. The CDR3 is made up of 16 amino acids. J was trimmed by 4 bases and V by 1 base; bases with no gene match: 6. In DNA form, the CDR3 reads TGTGCCAGCAGCCAAGGGTACAGGGGCCTCACCGGGGAGCTGTTTTTT. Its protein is CASSQGYRGLTGELFF.

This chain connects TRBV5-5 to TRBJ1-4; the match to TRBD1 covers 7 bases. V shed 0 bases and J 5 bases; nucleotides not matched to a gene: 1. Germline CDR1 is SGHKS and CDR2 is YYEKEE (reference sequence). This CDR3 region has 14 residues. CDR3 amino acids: CASSLGQGNEKLFF. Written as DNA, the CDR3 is TGTGCCAGCAGCTTGGGACAGGGAAATGAAAAACTGTTTTTT.